This T cell receptor (beta chain) is drawn from a study of OX40 agonist ivuxolimab in advanced cancers. Study information: Patients in the trial were receiving intravenous ivuxolimab every 2 weeks, at doses of 0.01 to 10 mg/kg. Averaging roughly 60 years in age, with a range of roughly 20 to 90, the cohort was about 86% male. The study's findings and limits: Patients who responded partially at 0.1-3.0 mg/kg showed clonal expansion ranking among the lowest.

Patients who had autoimmune disease history or got systemic immunosuppression were left out. This clone appeared a few times. Its specificity is not known. The germline V and J ends were trimmed by 6 bases and 6 bases, with 6 bases remaining between them. Per germline, CDR1 LNHDA and CDR2 SQIVND (reference sequence). The CDR3 runs 11 residues. Profiled with immunoSEQ multiplex PCR; TCRdb holds only in-frame clones, not every one. Of some 74,000 clones detected, 88% appear once; the ten largest clones hold roughly 0.98%. The origin of this receptor is an adult with an advanced solid tumor such as melanoma, head and neck, liver or kidney cancer. This sequence joins TRBV19 and TRBJ1-3; no clear D gene. The sample in question was CD4+ or CD8+ T cells sorted from blood, obtained in a trial of the OX40 agonist ivuxolimab. Written as DNA, the CDR3 is TGTGCCAGTAGCCTTGAAAACACCATATATTTT. This codes for CASSLENTIYF.